The rows below give T cell receptor beta chains drawn from one sample of a study of T cell changes during pregnancy in multiple sclerosis. Sequencing was performed with immunoSEQ multiplex PCR; in TCRdb, only in-frame clones are kept and a portion is missing. This sample has around 17,000 clones, with 95% to 96% found just once. Sequencing used peripheral blood, obtained in the third trimester of pregnancy. These receptors originate from a female donor with multiple sclerosis, enrolled in a pregnancy study. CDR3s include the opening cysteine and the closing phenylalanine or tryptophan. Fields, in order: V gene, D gene, clone size, J gene, CDR3 DNA, CDR3 protein. The D gene is left open where the match is weak. Clone sizes are given selectively: once, few, many, or a class where the clone is expanded.

v_call: TRBV9; d_call: TRBD2; clone_size: .; j_call: TRBJ2-2; cdr3_nt: TGTGCCAGCAGCGTCGGGGGGGGGACCGGGGAGCTGTTTTTT; cdr3_aa: CASSVGGGTGELFF
v_call: TRBV19; d_call: .; clone_size: .; j_call: TRBJ1-1; cdr3_nt: TGTGCCAGTAGTATATCTTTGAGCACTGAAGCTTTCTTT; cdr3_aa: CASSISLSTEAFF
v_call: TRBV6-1; d_call: .; clone_size: .; j_call: TRBJ2-7; cdr3_nt: TGTGCCAGCTCTAGTCGTACTTCCTACGAGCAGTACTTC; cdr3_aa: CASSSRTSYEQYF
v_call: TRBV18; d_call: TRBD1; clone_size: .; j_call: TRBJ1-5; cdr3_nt: TGTGCCAGCTCATCTCAGGGGGTCGATCAGCCCCAGCATTTT; cdr3_aa: CASSSQGVDQPQHF
v_call: TRBV5-1; d_call: .; clone_size: .; j_call: TRBJ2-6; cdr3_nt: TGCGCCAGCAGCGAGGTTCGGCTCTCTGGGGCCAACGTCCTGACTTTC; cdr3_aa: CASSEVRLSGANVLTF
v_call: TRBV5-1; d_call: TRBD1; clone_size: .; j_call: TRBJ2-5; cdr3_nt: TGCGCCAGCAGCGCAACGACAGGGTATGGGGGAGAGACCCAGTACTTC; cdr3_aa: CASSATTGYGGETQYF
v_call: TRBV2; d_call: TRBD1; clone_size: .; j_call: TRBJ1-2; cdr3_nt: TGTGCCAGCAGTCAGACAGGGGCCTATGGCTACACCTTC; cdr3_aa: CASSQTGAYGYTF
v_call: TRBV5-1; d_call: TRBD1; clone_size: .; j_call: TRBJ1-1; cdr3_nt: TGCGCCAGCAGCTTGGCCGGCGACAGGGGTTACACTGAAGCTTTCTTT; cdr3_aa: CASSLAGDRGYTEAFF
v_call: TRBV21-1; d_call: .; clone_size: .; j_call: TRBJ2-7; cdr3_nt: TGTGCCAGCAGGAGGACAGGGGGGATCGGCGAGCAGTACTTC; cdr3_aa: CASRRTGGIGEQYF
v_call: TRBV7-6; d_call: .; clone_size: .; j_call: TRBJ1-1; cdr3_nt: TGTGCCAGCAGCGTGGACACGAACACTGAAGCTTTCTTT; cdr3_aa: CASSVDTNTEAFF
v_call: TRBV18; d_call: .; clone_size: .; j_call: TRBJ2-1; cdr3_nt: TGTGCCAGCTCACCGGGACTGAGCTCCTACAATGAGCAGTTCTTC; cdr3_aa: CASSPGLSSYNEQFF
v_call: TRBV19; d_call: TRBD1; clone_size: .; j_call: TRBJ2-1; cdr3_nt: TGTGCCAGTCGGGACAGGGCGGCTGAGCAGTTCTTC; cdr3_aa: CASRDRAAEQFF
v_call: TRBV28; d_call: TRBD2; clone_size: .; j_call: TRBJ2-5; cdr3_nt: TGTGCCAGCAGTCCGGGACTAGCGGGAGCAGAGACCCAGTACTTC; cdr3_aa: CASSPGLAGAETQYF
v_call: TRBV11-1; d_call: TRBD1; clone_size: .; j_call: TRBJ1-1; cdr3_nt: TGTGCCAGCAGCAAGGGACAGGCGAACACTGAAGCTTTCTTT; cdr3_aa: CASSKGQANTEAFF
v_call: TRBV7-6; d_call: .; clone_size: .; j_call: TRBJ1-3; cdr3_nt: TGTGCCAGCAGCGGAGGGATCTCTGGAAACACCATATATTTT; cdr3_aa: CASSGGISGNTIYF
v_call: TRBV7-3; d_call: TRBD1; clone_size: .; j_call: TRBJ2-7; cdr3_nt: TGTGCCAGCAGCTTACAGGGGGCGCTTCCCTACGAGCAGTACTTC; cdr3_aa: CASSLQGALPYEQYF
v_call: TRBV7-9; d_call: .; clone_size: .; j_call: TRBJ1-1; cdr3_nt: TGTGCCAGCAGCTTAGCGGGAGCGGAAGCTTTCTTT; cdr3_aa: CASSLAGAEAFF
v_call: TRBV7-8; d_call: TRBD1; clone_size: .; j_call: TRBJ1-4; cdr3_nt: TGTGCCAGCAGCTTAGTTCCGGGACAGGGTGGAACTAATGAAAAACTGTTTTTT; cdr3_aa: CASSLVPGQGGTNEKLFF
v_call: TRBV7-3; d_call: .; clone_size: .; j_call: TRBJ2-1; cdr3_nt: TGTGCCAGCAGCTCGTATAAAACTAGCTTCAATGAGCAGTTCTTC; cdr3_aa: CASSSYKTSFNEQFF
v_call: TRBV27; d_call: TRBD2; clone_size: .; j_call: TRBJ2-7; cdr3_nt: TGTGCCAGCAGTTTTTTGTTGACCGGGTCTTTGAAGCGGGGGGCCTACGAGCAGTACTTC; cdr3_aa: CASSFLLTGSLKRGAYEQYF
v_call: TRBV18; d_call: .; clone_size: .; j_call: TRBJ2-6; cdr3_nt: TGTGCCAGCTCACCTCTTACAGGGTATGCTGGGGCCAACGTCCTGACTTTC; cdr3_aa: CASSPLTGYAGANVLTF
v_call: TRBV18; d_call: .; clone_size: once; j_call: TRBJ1-3; cdr3_nt: TGTGCCAGCTCACTCTCTTCTTTTTCACCCTACTCTGGAAACACCATATATTTT; cdr3_aa: CASSLSSFSPYSGNTIYF
v_call: TRBV19; d_call: .; clone_size: once; j_call: TRBJ1-4; cdr3_nt: TGTGCCAGTAGTCAGTTCTCGAAACTGTTTTTT; cdr3_aa: CASSQFSKLFF
v_call: TRBV5-4; d_call: .; clone_size: .; j_call: TRBJ2-1; cdr3_nt: TGTGCCAGCAGCCAAACAGATTTCTCCTACAATGAGCAGTTCTTC; cdr3_aa: CASSQTDFSYNEQFF
v_call: TRBV13; d_call: .; clone_size: .; j_call: TRBJ2-5; cdr3_nt: TGTGCCAGCAGCCGGGTCGGGGGACTTTCCGGGGAGACCCAGTACTTC; cdr3_aa: CASSRVGGLSGETQYF
v_call: TRBV7-2; d_call: TRBD1; clone_size: .; j_call: TRBJ2-1; cdr3_nt: TGTGCCAGCAGCTTACGGTTGGACAGGGGGTTGAATGAGCAGTTCTTC; cdr3_aa: CASSLRLDRGLNEQFF
v_call: TRBV5-1; d_call: .; clone_size: .; j_call: TRBJ2-7; cdr3_nt: TGCGCCAGCAGCCCAGGGTTGGGGATCTCCTACGAGCAGTACTTC; cdr3_aa: CASSPGLGISYEQYF
v_call: TRBV6-1; d_call: .; clone_size: .; j_call: TRBJ2-7; cdr3_nt: TGTGCCAGCACCATTACGGAGGGCCCTGCGGGAGAGCAGTACTTC; cdr3_aa: CASTITEGPAGEQYF
v_call: TRBV19; d_call: .; clone_size: .; j_call: TRBJ2-2; cdr3_nt: TGTGCCAGTAGTATAAACAGGGAGAACACCGGGGAGCTGTTTTTT; cdr3_aa: CASSINRENTGELFF
v_call: TRBV5-1; d_call: TRBD1; clone_size: .; j_call: TRBJ2-7; cdr3_nt: TGCGCCAGCAGCCCAGGACAGGCGAGGGCCTACGAGCAGTACTTC; cdr3_aa: CASSPGQARAYEQYF
v_call: TRBV4-2; d_call: TRBD2; clone_size: once; j_call: TRBJ2-2; cdr3_nt: TGTGCCAGCAGCCGTAGGACTAGCGATACCGGGGAGCTGTTTTTT; cdr3_aa: CASSRRTSDTGELFF
v_call: TRBV11-3; d_call: TRBD1; clone_size: .; j_call: TRBJ2-7; cdr3_nt: TGTGCCAGCAGCTTGGGACAGGGCTTCCACGAGCAGTACTTC; cdr3_aa: CASSLGQGFHEQYF
v_call: TRBV2; d_call: .; clone_size: .; j_call: TRBJ1-1; cdr3_nt: TGTGCCAGCAAGAAAGAGCTGAGCATGAACACTGAAGCTTTCTTT; cdr3_aa: CASKKELSMNTEAFF
v_call: TRBV11-3; d_call: TRBD2; clone_size: .; j_call: TRBJ2-2; cdr3_nt: TGTGCCAGCAGCCCGGGACTAGCGGAGCCTATGAACACCGGGGAGCTGTTTTTT; cdr3_aa: CASSPGLAEPMNTGELFF
v_call: TRBV7-9; d_call: TRBD1; clone_size: .; j_call: TRBJ2-1; cdr3_nt: TGTGCCAGCAGCGAAACCGGGACAGGGGGCAATGAGCAGTTCTTC; cdr3_aa: CASSETGTGGNEQFF
v_call: TRBV10-3; d_call: TRBD1; clone_size: .; j_call: TRBJ2-7; cdr3_nt: TGTGCCATCAGTCAGGTGGACAGGGCTACCTACGAGCAGTACTTC; cdr3_aa: CAISQVDRATYEQYF
v_call: TRBV13; d_call: .; clone_size: once; j_call: TRBJ2-3; cdr3_nt: TGTGCCAACAGCTTGGCGTCAGGGGGGACAGATACGCAGTATTTT; cdr3_aa: CANSLASGGTDTQYF
v_call: TRBV2; d_call: TRBD1; clone_size: .; j_call: TRBJ1-5; cdr3_nt: TGTGCCAGCAAACAGGGGAATCAGCCCCAGCATTTT; cdr3_aa: CASKQGNQPQHF
v_call: TRBV5-5; d_call: TRBD2; clone_size: .; j_call: TRBJ2-2; cdr3_nt: TGTGCCAGCAGCTCGAGACTAGCGGGGGGAACGGGTACCGGGGAGCTGTTTTTT; cdr3_aa: CASSSRLAGGTGTGELFF
v_call: TRBV7-3; d_call: TRBD2; clone_size: .; j_call: TRBJ2-5; cdr3_nt: TGTGCCAGCAGCTTAAAGCAGCGGGGGGCCCGGGAGACCCAGTACTTC; cdr3_aa: CASSLKQRGARETQYF
v_call: TRBV11-2; d_call: TRBD1; clone_size: .; j_call: TRBJ2-3; cdr3_nt: TGTGCCAGCAGCTTAGAGGGGGGACAGGGCACAGATACGCAGTATTTT; cdr3_aa: CASSLEGGQGTDTQYF
v_call: TRBV4-3; d_call: .; clone_size: .; j_call: TRBJ1-2; cdr3_nt: TGCGCCAGCAGCCGTAATAGGGGTAGCTATGGCTACACCTTC; cdr3_aa: CASSRNRGSYGYTF
v_call: TRBV27; d_call: .; clone_size: .; j_call: TRBJ2-7; cdr3_nt: TGTGCCAGCAGGCCCCTTGCCAGAAAAAGCTACGAGCAGTACTTC; cdr3_aa: CASRPLARKSYEQYF
v_call: TRBV7-8; d_call: TRBD2; clone_size: .; j_call: TRBJ2-1; cdr3_nt: TGTGCCAGCAGACCACAACCGGGACTAGCTTATCGCGGTGAGCAGTTCTTC; cdr3_aa: CASRPQPGLAYRGEQFF
v_call: TRBV27; d_call: TRBD1; clone_size: .; j_call: TRBJ2-7; cdr3_nt: TGTGCCAGCAGCCCAGGGGACAGGGTTTCCTACGAGCAGTACTTC; cdr3_aa: CASSPGDRVSYEQYF
v_call: TRBV6-5; d_call: .; clone_size: .; j_call: TRBJ1-5; cdr3_nt: TGTGCCAGCACCGCAGGCAGCAATCAGCCCCAGCATTTT; cdr3_aa: CASTAGSNQPQHF
v_call: TRBV7-3; d_call: TRBD2; clone_size: .; j_call: TRBJ2-5; cdr3_nt: TGTGCCAGCAGCTCCCCACTAGCGCAACCGCAAGAGACCCAGTACTTC; cdr3_aa: CASSSPLAQPQETQYF
v_call: TRBV5-1; d_call: TRBD2; clone_size: once; j_call: TRBJ2-3; cdr3_nt: TGCGCCAGCAGCCCCAGCGGGAGGGCCAGGACAGATACGCAGTATTTT; cdr3_aa: CASSPSGRARTDTQYF
v_call: TRBV10-3; d_call: .; clone_size: .; j_call: TRBJ1-1; cdr3_nt: TGTGCCATCAGTGAGGCTTCCGGGACACTCTCTTTCTTT; cdr3_aa: CAISEASGTLSFF
v_call: TRBV4-1; d_call: .; clone_size: once; j_call: TRBJ2-5; cdr3_nt: TGCGCCAGCAGCCCCAACCAAGAGACCCAGTACTTC; cdr3_aa: CASSPNQETQYF
v_call: TRBV4-2; d_call: .; clone_size: .; j_call: TRBJ1-3; cdr3_nt: TGTGCCAGCAGACAGCCCTGGATGCCGGGAAACACCATATATTTT; cdr3_aa: CASRQPWMPGNTIYF
v_call: TRBV10-3; d_call: TRBD1; clone_size: .; j_call: TRBJ1-5; cdr3_nt: TGTGCCATCAGCCCGGGACAGGGGTCTAGCAATCAGCCCCAGCATTTT; cdr3_aa: CAISPGQGSSNQPQHF
v_call: TRBV4-1; d_call: .; clone_size: .; j_call: TRBJ2-7; cdr3_nt: TGCGCCAGCAGCCAAGGCAAACGCAACTACTCCTACGAGCAGTACTTC; cdr3_aa: CASSQGKRNYSYEQYF